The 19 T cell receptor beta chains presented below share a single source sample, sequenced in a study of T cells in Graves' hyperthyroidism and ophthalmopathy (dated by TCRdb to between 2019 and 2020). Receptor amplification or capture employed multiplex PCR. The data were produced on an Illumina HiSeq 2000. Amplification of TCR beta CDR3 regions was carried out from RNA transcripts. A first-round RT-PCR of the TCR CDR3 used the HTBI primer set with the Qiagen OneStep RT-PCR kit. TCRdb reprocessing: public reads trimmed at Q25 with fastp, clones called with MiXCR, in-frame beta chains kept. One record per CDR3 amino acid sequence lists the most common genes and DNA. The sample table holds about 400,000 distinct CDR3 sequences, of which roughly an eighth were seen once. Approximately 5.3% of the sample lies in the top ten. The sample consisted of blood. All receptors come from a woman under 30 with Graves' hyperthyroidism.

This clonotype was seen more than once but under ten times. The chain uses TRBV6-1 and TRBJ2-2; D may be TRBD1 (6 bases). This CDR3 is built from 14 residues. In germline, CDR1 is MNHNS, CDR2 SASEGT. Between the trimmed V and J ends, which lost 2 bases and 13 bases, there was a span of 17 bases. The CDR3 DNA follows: TGTGCCAGCAGTGAAATCGCAGGGGTCGGAGGGCTGTTTTTT. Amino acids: CASSEIAGVGGLFF.

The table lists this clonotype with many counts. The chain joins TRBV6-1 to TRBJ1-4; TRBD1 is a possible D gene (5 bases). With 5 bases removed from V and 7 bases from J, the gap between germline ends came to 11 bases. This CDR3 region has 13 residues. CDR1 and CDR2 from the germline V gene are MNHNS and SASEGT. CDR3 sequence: CASSWGLGEKLFF. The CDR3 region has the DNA TGTGCCAGCAGTTGGGGACTGGGTGAAAAACTGTTTTTT.

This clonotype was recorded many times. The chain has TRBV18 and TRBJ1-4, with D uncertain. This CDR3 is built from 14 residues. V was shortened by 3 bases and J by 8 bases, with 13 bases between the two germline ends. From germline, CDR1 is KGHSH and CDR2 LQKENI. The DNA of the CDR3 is TGTGCCAGCTCACCGAAGGCAGATACCGAAAAACTGTTTTTT. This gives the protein CASSPKADTEKLFF.

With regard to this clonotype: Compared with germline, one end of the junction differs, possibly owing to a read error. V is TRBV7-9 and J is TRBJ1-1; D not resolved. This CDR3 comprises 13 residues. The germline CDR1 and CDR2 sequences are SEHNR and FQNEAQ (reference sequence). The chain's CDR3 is CSSSLVGDTEAFF. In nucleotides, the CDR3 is TGTTCCAGCAGCTTAGTTGGGGATACTGAAGCTTTCTTT.

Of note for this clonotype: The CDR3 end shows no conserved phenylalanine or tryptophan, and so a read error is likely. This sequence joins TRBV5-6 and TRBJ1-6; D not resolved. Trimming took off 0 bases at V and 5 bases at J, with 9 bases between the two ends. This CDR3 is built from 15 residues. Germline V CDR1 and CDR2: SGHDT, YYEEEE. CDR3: CASSLELQNNSPLHL. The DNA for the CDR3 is TGTGCCAGCAGCTTGGAATTACAAAATAATTCACCCCTCCACCTT.

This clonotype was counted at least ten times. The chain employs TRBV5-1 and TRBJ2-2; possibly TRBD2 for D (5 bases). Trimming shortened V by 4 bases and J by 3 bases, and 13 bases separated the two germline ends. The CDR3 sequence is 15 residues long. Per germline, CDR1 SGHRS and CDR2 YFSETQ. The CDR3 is CASSKTAGDTGELFF. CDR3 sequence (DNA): TGCGCCAGCAGCAAAACGGCCGGGGACACCGGGGAGCTGTTTTTT.

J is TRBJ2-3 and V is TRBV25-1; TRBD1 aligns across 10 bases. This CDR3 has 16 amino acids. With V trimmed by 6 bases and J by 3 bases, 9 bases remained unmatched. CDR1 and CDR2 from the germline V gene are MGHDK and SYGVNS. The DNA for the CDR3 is TGTGCCAGCAGAGGATCCCCGGGACAGGGGACAGATACGCAGTATTTT. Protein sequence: CASRGSPGQGTDTQYF.

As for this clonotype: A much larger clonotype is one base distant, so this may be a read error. The chain's CDR3 is CASSLMSITETFF. Here the CDR3 DNA reads TGTGCCAGCAGCTTAATGTCGATCACTGAAACTTTCTTT. The chain has TRBV7-3 and TRBJ1-1; D not resolved. CDR1 and CDR2 (germline): SGHTA, FQGTGA. This CDR3 is built from 13 residues. Full variable domain (outside the CDR3, taken from reference TRBV7-3 and TRBJ1-1): GAGVSQTPSNKVTEKGKYVELRCDPISGHTALYWYRQSLGQGPEFLIYFQGTGAADDSGLPNDRFFAVRPEGSVSTLKIQRTERGDSAVYLCASSLMSITETFFGQGTRLTVV.

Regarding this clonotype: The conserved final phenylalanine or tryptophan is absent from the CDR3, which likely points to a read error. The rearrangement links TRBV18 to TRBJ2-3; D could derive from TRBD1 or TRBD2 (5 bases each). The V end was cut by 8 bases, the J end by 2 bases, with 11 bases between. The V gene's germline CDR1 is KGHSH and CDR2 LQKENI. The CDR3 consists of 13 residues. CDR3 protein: CASTGTATDTQYS. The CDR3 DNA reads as TGTGCCAGCACCGGGACGGCCACAGATACGCAGTATTCT.

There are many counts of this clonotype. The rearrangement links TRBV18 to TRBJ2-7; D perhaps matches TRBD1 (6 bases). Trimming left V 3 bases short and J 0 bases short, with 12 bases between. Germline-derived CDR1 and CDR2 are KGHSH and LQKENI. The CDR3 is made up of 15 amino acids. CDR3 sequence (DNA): TGTGCCAGCTCACCCGGGACACCTAACTCCTACGAGCAGTACTTC. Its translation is CASSPGTPNSYEQYF.

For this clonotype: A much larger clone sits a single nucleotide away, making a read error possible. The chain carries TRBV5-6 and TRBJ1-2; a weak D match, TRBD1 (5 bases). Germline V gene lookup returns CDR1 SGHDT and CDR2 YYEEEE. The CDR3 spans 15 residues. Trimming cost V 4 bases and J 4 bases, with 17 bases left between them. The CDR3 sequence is CASSPSGDGFYGYTF. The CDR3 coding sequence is TGTGCCAGCAGCCCCTCGGGGGACGGGTTCTATGGCTACACCTTC.

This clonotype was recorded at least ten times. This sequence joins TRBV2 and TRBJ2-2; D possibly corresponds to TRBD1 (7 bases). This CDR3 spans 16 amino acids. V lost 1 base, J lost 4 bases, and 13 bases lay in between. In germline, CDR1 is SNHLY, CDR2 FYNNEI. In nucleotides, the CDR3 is TGTGCCAGCAGTGAAGGGAGGGACAGCCCCACCGGGGAGCTGTTTTTT. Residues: CASSEGRDSPTGELFF.

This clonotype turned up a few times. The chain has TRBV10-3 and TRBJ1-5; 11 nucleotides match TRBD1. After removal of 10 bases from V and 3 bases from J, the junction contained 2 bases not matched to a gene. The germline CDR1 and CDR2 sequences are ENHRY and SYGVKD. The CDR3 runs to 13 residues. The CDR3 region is CATGQGANQPQHF. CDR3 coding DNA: TGTGCCACCGGACAGGGGGCCAATCAGCCCCAGCATTTT.

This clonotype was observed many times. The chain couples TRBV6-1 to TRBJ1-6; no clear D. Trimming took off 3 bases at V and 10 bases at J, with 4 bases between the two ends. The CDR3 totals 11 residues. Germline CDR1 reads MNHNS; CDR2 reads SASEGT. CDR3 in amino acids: CASSEWSPLHF. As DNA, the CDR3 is TGTGCCAGCAGTGAGTGGTCACCCCTCCACTTT.

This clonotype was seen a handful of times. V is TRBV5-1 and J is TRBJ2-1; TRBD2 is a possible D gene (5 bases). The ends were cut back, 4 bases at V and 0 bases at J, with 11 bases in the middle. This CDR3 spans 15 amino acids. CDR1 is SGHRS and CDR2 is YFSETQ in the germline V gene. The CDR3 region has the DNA TGCGCCAGCAGCGAAGCGGAGAGCTCCTACAATGAGCAGTTCTTC. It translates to CASSEAESSYNEQFF.

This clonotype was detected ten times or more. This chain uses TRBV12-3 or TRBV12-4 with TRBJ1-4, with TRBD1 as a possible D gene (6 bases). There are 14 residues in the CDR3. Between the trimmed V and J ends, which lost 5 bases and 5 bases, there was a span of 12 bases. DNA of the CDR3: TGTGCCAGCAGTCAACAGGGTTGGAATGAAAAACTGTTTTTT. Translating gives CASSQQGWNEKLFF.

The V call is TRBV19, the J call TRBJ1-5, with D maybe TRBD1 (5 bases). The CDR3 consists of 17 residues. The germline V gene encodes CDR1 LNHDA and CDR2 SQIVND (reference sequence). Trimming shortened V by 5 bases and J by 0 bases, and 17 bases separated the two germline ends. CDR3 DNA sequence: TGTGCCAGTAGTGTACGTCCGGGACCCTTTAGCAATCAGCCCCAGCATTTT. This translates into CASSVRPGPFSNQPQHF.

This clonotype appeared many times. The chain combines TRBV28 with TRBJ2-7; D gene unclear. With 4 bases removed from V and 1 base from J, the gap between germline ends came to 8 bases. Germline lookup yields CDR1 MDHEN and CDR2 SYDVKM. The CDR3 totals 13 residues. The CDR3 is CASSSDRSYEQYF. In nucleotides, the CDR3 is TGTGCCAGCAGTTCAGACCGGTCCTACGAGCAGTACTTC.

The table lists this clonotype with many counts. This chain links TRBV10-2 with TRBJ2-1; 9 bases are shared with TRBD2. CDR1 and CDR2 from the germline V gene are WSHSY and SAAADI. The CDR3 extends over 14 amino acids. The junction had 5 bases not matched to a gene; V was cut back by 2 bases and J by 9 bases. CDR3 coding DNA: TGCGCCAGCAGTGAGGCGGGAGGGCCAAGTGAGCAGTTCTTC. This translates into CASSEAGGPSEQFF.